Listed below are T cell receptor beta chains from one sample, sequenced in a study of cytomegalovirus exposure and HLA in healthy donors. This table comes from immunoSEQ multiplex PCR, and its TCRdb copy is limited to in-frame clones, with some not included. The sample holds around 200,000 clones, roughly 84% seen once. Sequencing used PBMCs. These receptor sequences come from a girl aged 2-10 years in good health and CMV-seropositive. Both conserved end residues are part of each CDR3. The order of the fields is V gene, clone size, J gene, D gene, CDR3 protein, CDR3 DNA. A D gene is named only where the DNA matches it firmly. Rows may omit the clone size; those that give it use once, few, many or a size class.

TRBV6-5	few	TRBJ1-1	TRBD1	CASSYGTGYTEAFF	TGTGCCAGCAGTTACGGGACAGGCTACACTGAAGCTTTCTTT
TRBV11-3	NA	TRBJ2-1	NA	CASSFSYRGNGEQFF	TGTGCCAGCAGCTTTTCGTATAGGGGGAATGGGGAGCAGTTCTTC
TRBV5-1	NA	TRBJ1-1	NA	CASSRAGEPTEAFF	TGCGCCAGCAGCCGTGCGGGGGAGCCCACTGAAGCTTTCTTT
TRBV19	NA	TRBJ1-2	TRBD1	CASSRDRDDGYTF	TGTGCCAGTAGCCGGGACAGGGACGATGGCTACACCTTC
TRBV19	NA	TRBJ1-1	NA	CASSIILRTTALF	TGTGCCAGTAGTATAATTCTTCGGACAACAGCTCTCTTT
TRBV19	NA	TRBJ2-1	TRBD2	CASSIALAGYNEQFF	TGTGCCAGTAGTATAGCCCTAGCGGGATACAATGAGCAGTTCTTC
TRBV5-1	NA	TRBJ2-3	NA	CASSFSRAGTDTQYF	TGCGCCAGCAGCTTCTCGAGAGCGGGCACAGATACGCAGTATTTT
TRBV6-5	NA	TRBJ2-1	TRBD2	CASSQTGGGIDEQFF	TGTGCCAGCAGTCAAACCGGGGGAGGGATTGATGAGCAGTTCTTC
TRBV4-1	NA	TRBJ2-3	TRBD1	CASSEDRVSSNTDTQYF	TGCGCCAGCAGCGAAGACAGGGTATCTAGTAACACAGATACGCAGTATTTT
TRBV6-1	few	TRBJ2-2	TRBD2	CASTPGLAGSGELFF	TGTGCCAGTACACCGGGACTAGCGGGATCCGGGGAGCTGTTTTTT
TRBV5-1	NA	TRBJ2-2	TRBD2	CASSLAGVNTGELFF	TGCGCCAGCAGCTTAGCGGGAGTGAACACCGGGGAGCTGTTTTTT
TRBV14	NA	TRBJ2-7	NA	CASSHAGAKQYF	TGTGCCAGCAGCCACGCTGGAGCCAAGCAGTACTTC
TRBV27	NA	TRBJ1-4	TRBD1	CASGPRGTGSPGRLFF	TGTGCCAGCGGACCCAGAGGGACAGGGAGTCCCGGTAGGCTGTTTTTT
TRBV7-9	NA	TRBJ1-2	TRBD1	CSSSLRLSGGGKGDGYTF	TGTTCCAGCAGCTTAAGGTTATCAGGGGGCGGTAAGGGAGATGGCTACACCTTC
TRBV4-1	NA	TRBJ2-7	TRBD2	CASSQVWASGTYEQYF	TGCGCCAGCAGCCAAGTTTGGGCTAGCGGGACCTACGAGCAGTACTTC
TRBV28	few	TRBJ1-1	NA	CASSQPGDTEAFF	TGTGCCAGCAGCCAGCCCGGGGATACTGAAGCTTTCTTT
TRBV9	NA	TRBJ2-2	NA	CASSVDYGLSGELFF	TGTGCCAGCAGCGTAGATTATGGCCTGTCCGGGGAGCTGTTTTTT
TRBV5-1	NA	TRBJ2-5	TRBD2	CASSLVLGTSGRPETQYF	TGCGCCAGCAGCTTGGTTTTGGGGACTAGCGGGAGACCAGAGACCCAGTACTTC
TRBV7-2	NA	TRBJ1-5	NA	CASSLRWGGQDQPQHF	TGTGCCAGCAGCTTACGATGGGGGGGACAAGATCAGCCCCAGCATTTT
TRBV19	NA	TRBJ1-2	TRBD1	CASNTNARTGGDGYTF	TGTGCCAGTAACACGAACGCCCGGACAGGGGGCGACGGCTACACCTTC
TRBV27	NA	TRBJ2-4	NA	CASSAGYRVLSAKNIQYF	TGTGCCAGCAGTGCCGGATACAGGGTGCTCTCGGCCAAAAACATTCAGTACTTC
TRBV5-6	few	TRBJ2-2	NA	CASGFGGGTGELFF	TGTGCCAGCGGTTTTGGGGGAGGAACCGGGGAGCTGTTTTTT
TRBV15	NA	TRBJ2-1	TRBD2	CATSSSSGSDDEQFF	TGTGCCACCAGCAGCTCTAGCGGGAGCGACGATGAGCAGTTCTTC
TRBV7-2	NA	TRBJ1-1	TRBD1	CASSPRGQLNTEAFF	TGTGCCAGCAGCCCTAGGGGACAGCTAAACACTGAAGCTTTCTTT
TRBV2	NA	TRBJ1-2	TRBD1	CASKRTGANYGYTF	TGTGCCAGCAAACGGACAGGGGCAAACTATGGCTACACCTTC
TRBV10-1	NA	TRBJ2-3	NA	CASSPIPGTTSTDTQYF	TGCGCCAGCAGTCCTATTCCTGGGACAACTAGCACAGATACGCAGTATTTT
TRBV27	NA	TRBJ2-4	TRBD1	CASSFSKTGENIQYF	TGTGCCAGCAGTTTTTCGAAGACAGGGGAAAACATTCAGTACTTC
TRBV9	NA	TRBJ2-7	TRBD2	CASSVFHTAGVYEQYF	TGTGCCAGCAGCGTGTTCCACACGGCGGGAGTCTACGAGCAGTACTTC
TRBV19	once	TRBJ1-1	NA	CASSTNPHWTEAFF	TGTGCCAGTAGTACAAACCCCCACTGGACTGAAGCTTTCTTT
TRBV19	NA	TRBJ1-1	NA	CASSPQGATEAFF	TGTGCCAGTAGTCCTCAGGGTGCCACTGAAGCTTTCTTT
TRBV4-2	NA	TRBJ1-5	TRBD1	CASSQEGWDRSYSNQPQHF	TGTGCCAGCAGCCAAGAAGGTTGGGACAGGTCTTATAGCAATCAGCCCCAGCATTTT
TRBV14	NA	TRBJ1-2	NA	CASSQQARYGYTF	TGTGCCAGCAGCCAACAGGCCCGCTATGGCTACACCTTC
TRBV15	once	TRBJ2-7	TRBD2	CATSLITALGTSGSYEQYF	TGTGCCACCAGTCTTATTACCGCCCTGGGGACTAGCGGCTCCTACGAGCAGTACTTC
TRBV19	once	TRBJ1-1	TRBD1	CASYGISLTGDTNTEAFF	TGTGCCAGCTACGGCATATCACTTACAGGGGATACAAACACTGAAGCTTTCTTT
TRBV25-1	NA	TRBJ2-7	TRBD2	CASKPSGGRFEQYF	TGTGCCAGCAAACCTAGCGGGGGACGCTTCGAGCAGTACTTC
TRBV11-2	NA	TRBJ2-7	NA	CASSSYDRSSYEQYF	TGTGCCAGCAGCTCTTATGACAGGAGCTCCTACGAGCAGTACTTC
TRBV7-9	NA	TRBJ2-3	NA	CASSPAGVDTQYF	TGTGCCAGCAGCCCCGCGGGCGTAGATACGCAGTATTTT
TRBV5-4	NA	TRBJ1-2	NA	CASSAQARGYGYTF	TGTGCCAGCAGCGCGCAGGCCCGGGGCTATGGCTACACCTTC
TRBV7-8	NA	TRBJ2-7	TRBD1	CASSFIPGTGGEQYF	TGTGCCAGCAGCTTCATACCCGGGACAGGGGGCGAGCAGTACTTC
TRBV6-5	NA	TRBJ2-7	NA	CASSYPLLRENYEQYF	TGTGCCAGCAGTTACCCCCTTCTTAGAGAGAACTACGAGCAGTACTTC
TRBV7-8	NA	TRBJ1-1	TRBD1	CASSSGQGTTEAFF	TGTGCCAGCAGCTCTGGACAGGGTACCACTGAAGCTTTCTTT
TRBV5-4	NA	TRBJ1-2	NA	CASSAYRAGYTF	TGTGCCAGCAGCGCCTACAGGGCGGGCTACACCTTC
TRBV6-1	NA	TRBJ2-7	TRBD2	CASSPGLAIYEQYF	TGTGCCAGCAGCCCGGGACTAGCGATTTACGAGCAGTACTTC
TRBV27	NA	TRBJ1-5	NA	CASSFGLYGNQPQHF	TGTGCCAGCAGTTTCGGTCTCTATGGCAATCAGCCCCAGCATTTT
TRBV6-5	NA	TRBJ1-2	TRBD1	CASAGQGADGYTF	TGTGCCAGCGCGGGACAGGGGGCGGACGGCTACACCTTC
TRBV6-6	NA	TRBJ1-4	NA	CASQGTTNEKLFF	TGTGCCAGCCAGGGAACAACTAATGAAAAACTGTTTTTT
TRBV13	NA	TRBJ2-7	NA	CASSGSSYEQYF	TGTGCCAGCAGTGGCAGCTCCTACGAGCAGTACTTC
TRBV7-8	NA	TRBJ1-2	NA	CASSSRGVYGYTF	TGTGCCAGCAGCTCCCGGGGGGTCTATGGCTACACCTTC
TRBV15	NA	TRBJ1-6	NA	CATSITRPSLAGNSPLHF	TGTGCCACCAGCATCACCAGACCGTCGCTTGCGGGAAATTCACCCCTCCACTTT
TRBV9	NA	TRBJ1-6	NA	CASSGHPTRRGNSPLHF	TGTGCCAGCAGCGGTCACCCGACCCGACGGGGTAATTCACCCCTCCACTTT
TRBV19	NA	TRBJ1-1	NA	CASSFRTGGTEAFF	TGTGCCAGTAGTTTCCGGACGGGCGGGACTGAAGCTTTCTTT
TRBV27	NA	TRBJ2-7	NA	CASSSLSGNHSYEQYF	TGTGCCAGCAGTTCCCTTTCAGGTAACCACTCCTACGAGCAGTACTTC
TRBV28	NA	TRBJ2-5	TRBD2	CASSFGAGGPGETQYF	TGTGCCAGCAGTTTCGGTGCGGGAGGGCCGGGAGAGACCCAGTACTTC
TRBV4-1	NA	TRBJ1-2	NA	CASSQTLQGQIYGYTF	TGCGCCAGCAGCCAGACCCTCCAAGGACAGATCTATGGCTACACCTTC
TRBV30	few	TRBJ1-4	TRBD1	CAWSGDRGEKLFF	TGTGCCTGGAGTGGGGACAGGGGTGAAAAACTGTTTTTT